This T cell receptor beta chain was recovered during a study of radiotherapy plus CTLA-4 blockade in lung cancer. About the study: Objective responses arose in approximately 19% of patients, and 25% to 35% experienced disease control.

Note on this clone: Its target is unknown.

Germline trimming cut 0 bases from V and 5 bases from J; bases unmatched to any gene: 8. This CDR3 region has 19 residues. Germline-derived CDR1 and CDR2 are SGHRS and YFSETQ. With ipilimumab providing CTLA-4 blockade, focal radiation was administered to patients who had chemo-refractory metastatic non-small-cell lung cancer. Using immunoSEQ multiplex PCR, the repertoire was profiled, and TCRdb retains in-frame clones only, with some absent. Of approximately 99,000 clones in the sample, 70% to 90% were seen once. Study-wide results and caveats: There was expansion of tumor-derived TCR clones in blood after radiotherapy plus ipilimumab.

The chain joins TRBV5-1 to TRBJ2-2; 15 bases are a match to TRBD2. Sequenced material: peripheral blood, taken from a patient treated with radiotherapy plus ipilimumab. The clonotype comes from a human donor with non-small cell lung cancer that progressed on radiotherapy plus ipilimumab. For the CDR3, the DNA is TGCGCCAGCAGCTTGGTCCCGGGACTAGCGGGAGGTTTGACCGGGGAGCTGTTTTTT. Its translation is CASSLVPGLAGGLTGELFF.